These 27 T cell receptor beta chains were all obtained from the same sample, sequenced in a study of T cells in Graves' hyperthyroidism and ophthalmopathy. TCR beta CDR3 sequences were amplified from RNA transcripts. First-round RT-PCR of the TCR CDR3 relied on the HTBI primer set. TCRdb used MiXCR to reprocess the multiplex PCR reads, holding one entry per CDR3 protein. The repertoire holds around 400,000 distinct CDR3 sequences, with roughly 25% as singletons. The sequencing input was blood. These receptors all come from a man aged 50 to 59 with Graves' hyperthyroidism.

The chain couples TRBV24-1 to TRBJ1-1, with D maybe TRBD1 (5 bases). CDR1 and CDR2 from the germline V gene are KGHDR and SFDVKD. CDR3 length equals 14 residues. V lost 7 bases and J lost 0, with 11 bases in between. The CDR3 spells CATRPGPMNTEAFF. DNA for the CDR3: TGTGCCACCAGGCCAGGGCCCATGAACACTGAAGCTTTCTTT.

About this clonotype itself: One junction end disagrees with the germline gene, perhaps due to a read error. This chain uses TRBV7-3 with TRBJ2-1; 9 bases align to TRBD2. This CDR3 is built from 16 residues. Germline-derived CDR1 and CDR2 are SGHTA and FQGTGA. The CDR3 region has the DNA TGTGCCAGCAACCCAGGGCGGGAGGGTTCCTACAATGAGCTGTTCTTC. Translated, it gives CASNPGREGSYNELFF.

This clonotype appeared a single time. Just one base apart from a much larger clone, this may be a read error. This chain's CDR3 is CASSEDRSNEQFF. CDR3 bases: TGTGCCAGCAGTGAAGATAGGAGCAATGAGCAGTTCTTC. The chain has TRBV2 and TRBJ2-1; D remains unclear. This CDR3 has 13 amino acids. V was trimmed by 1 base and J by 6 bases, leaving 7 bases between them. CDR1 and CDR2 from the germline V gene are SNHLY and FYNNEI.

CDR3 amino acids: CSVLYTEAFF. For the CDR3, the DNA is TGCAGCGTGCTATACACTGAAGCTTTCTTT. V is TRBV29-1 and J is TRBJ1-1; D remains unclear. The CDR3 consists of 10 residues. The V end lost 6 bases, the J end lost 3 bases, and 5 bases lay between the germline ends. Germline lookup yields CDR1 SQVTM and CDR2 ANQGSEA.

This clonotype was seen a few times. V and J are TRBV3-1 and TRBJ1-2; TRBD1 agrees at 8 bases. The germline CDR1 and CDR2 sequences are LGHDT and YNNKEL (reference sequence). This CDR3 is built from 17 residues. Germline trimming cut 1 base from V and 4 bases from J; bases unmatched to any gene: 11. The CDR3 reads CASSQGTGKGLGYGYTF. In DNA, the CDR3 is TGTGCCAGCAGCCAAGGGACAGGGAAGGGCTTAGGCTATGGCTACACCTTC. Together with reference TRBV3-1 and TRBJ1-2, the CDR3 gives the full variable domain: DTAVSQTPKYLVTQMGNDKSIKCEQNLGHDTMYWYKQDSKKFLKIMFSYNNKELIINETVPNRFSPKSPDKAHLNLHINSLELGDSAVYFCASSQGTGKGLGYGYTFGSGTRLTVV.

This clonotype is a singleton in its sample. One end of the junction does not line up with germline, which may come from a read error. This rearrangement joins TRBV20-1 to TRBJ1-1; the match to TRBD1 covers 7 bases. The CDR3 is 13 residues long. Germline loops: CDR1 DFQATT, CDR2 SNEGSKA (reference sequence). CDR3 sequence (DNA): TGCAGTGCCAAAACAACAGGGGTCACTGAAGCTCTCTTT. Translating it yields CSAKTTGVTEALF.

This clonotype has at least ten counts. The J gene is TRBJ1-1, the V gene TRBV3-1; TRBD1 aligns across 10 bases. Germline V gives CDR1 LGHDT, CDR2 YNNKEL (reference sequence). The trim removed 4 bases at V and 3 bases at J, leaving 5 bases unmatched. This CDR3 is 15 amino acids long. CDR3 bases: TGTGCCAGCAGCCCGGGACAGGGGTCGGACACTGAAGCTTTCTTT. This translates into CASSPGQGSDTEAFF.

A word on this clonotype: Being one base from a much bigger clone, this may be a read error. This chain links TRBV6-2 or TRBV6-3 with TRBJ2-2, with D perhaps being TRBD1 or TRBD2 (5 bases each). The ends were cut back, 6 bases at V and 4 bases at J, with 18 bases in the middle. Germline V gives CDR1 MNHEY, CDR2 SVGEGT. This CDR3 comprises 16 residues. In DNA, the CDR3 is TGTGCCAGCAGCCGAATGGGACGGGCCCGCACCGGGGAGCTGTTTTTT. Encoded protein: CASSRMGRARTGELFF.

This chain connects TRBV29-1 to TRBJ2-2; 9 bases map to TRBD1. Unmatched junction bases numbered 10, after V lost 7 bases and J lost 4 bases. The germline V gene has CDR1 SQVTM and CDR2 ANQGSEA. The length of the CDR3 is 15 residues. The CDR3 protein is CSATLRDRVTGELFF. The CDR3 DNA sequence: TGCAGCGCCACGCTCCGGGACAGGGTCACCGGGGAGCTGTTTTTT.

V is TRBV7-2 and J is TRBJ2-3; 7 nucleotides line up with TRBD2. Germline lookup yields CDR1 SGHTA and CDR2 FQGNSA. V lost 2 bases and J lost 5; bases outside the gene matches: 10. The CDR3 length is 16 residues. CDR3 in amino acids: CASSLRGGSGGDTQYF. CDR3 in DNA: TGTGCCAGCAGCTTAAGGGGCGGGAGTGGTGGAGATACGCAGTATTTT.

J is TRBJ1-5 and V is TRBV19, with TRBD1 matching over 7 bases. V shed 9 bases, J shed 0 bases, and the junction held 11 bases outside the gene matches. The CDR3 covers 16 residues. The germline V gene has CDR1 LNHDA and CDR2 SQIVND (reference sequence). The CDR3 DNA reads TGTGCCAGAGGAAGACAGGGTCCCCATAGCAATCAGCCCCAGCATTTT. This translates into CARGRQGPHSNQPQHF.

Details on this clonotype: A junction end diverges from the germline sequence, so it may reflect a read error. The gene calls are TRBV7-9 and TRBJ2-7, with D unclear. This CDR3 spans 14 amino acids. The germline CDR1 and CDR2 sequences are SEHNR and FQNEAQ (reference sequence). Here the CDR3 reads CASSLGDGVYERYF. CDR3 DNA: TGTGCCAGCAGCTTAGGGGATGGAGTCTACGAGCGGTACTTC.

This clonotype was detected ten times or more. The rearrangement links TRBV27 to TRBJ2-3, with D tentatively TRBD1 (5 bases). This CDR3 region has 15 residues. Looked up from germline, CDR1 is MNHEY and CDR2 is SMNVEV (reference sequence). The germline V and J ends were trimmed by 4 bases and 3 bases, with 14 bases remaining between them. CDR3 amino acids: CASSSPQGPTDTQYF. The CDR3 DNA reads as TGTGCCAGCAGTTCCCCGCAGGGTCCGACAGATACGCAGTATTTT.

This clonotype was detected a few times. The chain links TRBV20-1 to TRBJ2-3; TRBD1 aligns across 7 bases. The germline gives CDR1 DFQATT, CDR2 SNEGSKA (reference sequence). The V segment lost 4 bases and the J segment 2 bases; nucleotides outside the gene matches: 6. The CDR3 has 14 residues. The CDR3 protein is CSANPGQHTDTQYF. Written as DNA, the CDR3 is TGCAGTGCTAATCCGGGACAGCACACAGATACGCAGTATTTT.

The DNA for the CDR3 is TGTGCCAGCAGCTTGGTAGGGCAAGAGCAGTACTTC. Amino acids: CASSLVGQEQYF. This sequence joins TRBV5-5 and TRBJ2-7; D is ambiguous. CDR3 length equals 12 residues. Per germline, CDR1 SGHKS and CDR2 YYEKEE (reference sequence). Trimming took off 0 bases at V and 7 bases at J, with 8 bases between the two ends.

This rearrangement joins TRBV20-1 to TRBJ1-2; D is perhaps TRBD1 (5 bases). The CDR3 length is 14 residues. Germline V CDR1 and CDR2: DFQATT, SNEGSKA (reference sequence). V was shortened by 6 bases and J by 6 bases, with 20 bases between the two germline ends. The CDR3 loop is CSALDMTDLDGYTF. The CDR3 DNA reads TGCAGTGCCCTAGACATGACAGACCTCGATGGCTACACCTTC.

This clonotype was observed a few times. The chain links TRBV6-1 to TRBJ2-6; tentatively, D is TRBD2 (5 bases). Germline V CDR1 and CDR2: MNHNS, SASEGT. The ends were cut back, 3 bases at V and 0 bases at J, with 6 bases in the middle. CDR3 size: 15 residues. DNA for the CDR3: TGTGCCAGCAGTGAGACTAACTCTGGGGCCAACGTCCTGACTTTC. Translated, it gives CASSETNSGANVLTF.

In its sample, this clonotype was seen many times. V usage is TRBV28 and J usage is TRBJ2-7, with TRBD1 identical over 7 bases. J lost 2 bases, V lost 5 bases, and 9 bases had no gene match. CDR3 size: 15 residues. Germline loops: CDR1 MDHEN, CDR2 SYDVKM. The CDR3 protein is CASSTSRQGTYEQYF. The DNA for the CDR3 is TGTGCCAGCAGTACCTCAAGACAGGGTACCTACGAGCAGTACTTC.

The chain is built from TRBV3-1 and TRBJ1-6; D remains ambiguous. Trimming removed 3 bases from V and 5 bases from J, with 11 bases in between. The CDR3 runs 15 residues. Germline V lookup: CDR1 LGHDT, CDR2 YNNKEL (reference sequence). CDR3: CASSHGSGHNSPLHF. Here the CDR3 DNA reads TGTGCCAGCAGCCACGGGAGTGGTCATAATTCACCCCTCCACTTT.

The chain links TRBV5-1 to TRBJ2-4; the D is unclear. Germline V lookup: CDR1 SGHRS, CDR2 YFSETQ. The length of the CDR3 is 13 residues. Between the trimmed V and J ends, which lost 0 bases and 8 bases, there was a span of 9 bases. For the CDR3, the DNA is TGCGCCAGCAGCTTGGTACAGTGGGACATTCAGTACTTC. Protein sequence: CASSLVQWDIQYF.

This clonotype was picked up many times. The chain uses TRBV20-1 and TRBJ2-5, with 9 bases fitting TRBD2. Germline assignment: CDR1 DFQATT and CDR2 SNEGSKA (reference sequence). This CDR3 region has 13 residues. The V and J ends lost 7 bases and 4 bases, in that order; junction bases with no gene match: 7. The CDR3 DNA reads TGCAGTGAGGCGGGAGGGCCGGGAGAGACCCAGTACTTC. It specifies CSEAGGPGETQYF.

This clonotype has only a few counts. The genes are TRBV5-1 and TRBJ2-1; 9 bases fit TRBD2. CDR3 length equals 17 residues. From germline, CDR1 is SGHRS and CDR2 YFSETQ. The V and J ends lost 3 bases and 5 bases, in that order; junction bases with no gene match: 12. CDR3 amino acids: CASSYTLAGTHNNEQFF. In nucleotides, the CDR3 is TGCGCCAGCAGCTATACACTAGCGGGTACGCACAACAATGAGCAGTTCTTC.

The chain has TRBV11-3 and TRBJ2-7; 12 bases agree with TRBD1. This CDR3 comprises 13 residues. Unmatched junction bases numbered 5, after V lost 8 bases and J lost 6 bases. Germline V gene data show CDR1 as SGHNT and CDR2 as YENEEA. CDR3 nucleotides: TGTGCCAGCGGCCGGGACAGGGGGCCCGAGCAGTACTTC. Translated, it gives CASGRDRGPEQYF.

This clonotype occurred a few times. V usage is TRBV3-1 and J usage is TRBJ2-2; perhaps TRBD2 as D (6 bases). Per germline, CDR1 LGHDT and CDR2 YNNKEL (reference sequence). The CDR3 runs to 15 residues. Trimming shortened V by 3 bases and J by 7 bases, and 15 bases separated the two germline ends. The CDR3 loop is CASSQEGLRNGELFF. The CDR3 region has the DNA TGTGCCAGCAGCCAGGAGGGACTTAGGAACGGGGAGCTGTTTTTT.

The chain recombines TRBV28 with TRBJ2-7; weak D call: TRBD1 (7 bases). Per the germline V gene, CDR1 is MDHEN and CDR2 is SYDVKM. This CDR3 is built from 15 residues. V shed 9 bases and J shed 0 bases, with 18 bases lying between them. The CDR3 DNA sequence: TGTGCCAGTAATAAAGGCGGGACAGCCTCCTACGAGCAGTACTTC. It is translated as CASNKGGTASYEQYF.

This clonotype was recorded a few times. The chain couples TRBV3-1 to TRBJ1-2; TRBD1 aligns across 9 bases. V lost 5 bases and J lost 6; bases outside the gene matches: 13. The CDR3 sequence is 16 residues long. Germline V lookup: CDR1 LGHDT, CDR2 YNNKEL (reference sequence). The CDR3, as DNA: TGTGCCAGCAGCTATAACCGGGACAGGGAATCGAATGGCTACACCTTC. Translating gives CASSYNRDRESNGYTF. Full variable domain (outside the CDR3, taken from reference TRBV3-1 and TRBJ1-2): DTAVSQTPKYLVTQMGNDKSIKCEQNLGHDTMYWYKQDSKKFLKIMFSYNNKELIINETVPNRFSPKSPDKAHLNLHINSLELGDSAVYFCASSYNRDRESNGYTFGSGTRLTVV.

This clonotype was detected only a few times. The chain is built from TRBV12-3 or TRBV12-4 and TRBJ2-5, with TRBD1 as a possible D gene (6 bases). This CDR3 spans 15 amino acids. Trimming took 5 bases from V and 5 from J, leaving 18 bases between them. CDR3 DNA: TGTGCCAGCAGTCGGGCCCGGCGACAGGTGGAGACCCAGTACTTC. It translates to CASSRARRQVETQYF.